This entry features one T cell receptor (beta chain) sequence. All enrollees were about 18 to 89 years old and from fewer than 30 US areas. Cohorts were determined from participant-reported clinical history. The CDR3 length is 20 residues. This entry comes from a study of blood T cell repertoires in COVID-19. How the authors handled the data: Estimates of nucleated cell counts were drawn from the amplification of reference gene primers. TCRdb's copy holds only in-frame clones and misses some; the assay was immunoSEQ multiplex PCR. V, J and clone size derive from that table, while D and trimming were established from the DNA sequence. The sample gives under 350,000 clones, more than 75% of which show up once; approximately 2.5% is in the top ten.

The V gene is TRBV1, the J gene TRBJ2-1; the table's D call TRBD2 went unverified against the DNA. TRBV1 is tagged as a pseudogene. The clonotype was recovered from a woman between 18 and 29 years old who had recovered from COVID-19. Sequenced: PBMCs or T cells enriched from blood (not recorded which). CDR3 protein: CTCRRGAGGLENRSYNEQFF. In DNA, the CDR3 is TGCACCTGCCGCAGGGGGGCGGGAGGGTTGGAGAATCGCTCCTACAATGAGCAGTTCTTC.